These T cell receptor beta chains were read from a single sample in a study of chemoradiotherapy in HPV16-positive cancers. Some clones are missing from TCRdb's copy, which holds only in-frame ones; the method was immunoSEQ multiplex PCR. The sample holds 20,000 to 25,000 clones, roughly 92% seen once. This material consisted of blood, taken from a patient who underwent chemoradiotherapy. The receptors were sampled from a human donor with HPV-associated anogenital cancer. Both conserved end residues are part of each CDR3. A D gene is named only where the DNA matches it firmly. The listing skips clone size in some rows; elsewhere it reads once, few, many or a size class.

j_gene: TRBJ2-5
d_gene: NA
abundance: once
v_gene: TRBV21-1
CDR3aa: CASSKRTSGREETQYF
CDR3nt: TGTGCCAGCAGCAAACGGACTAGCGGGAGGGAGGAGACCCAGTACTTC

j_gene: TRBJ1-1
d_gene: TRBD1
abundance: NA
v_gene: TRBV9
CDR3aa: CASSVEGARNTEAFF
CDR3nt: TGTGCCAGCAGCGTAGAGGGGGCGCGGAACACTGAAGCTTTCTTT

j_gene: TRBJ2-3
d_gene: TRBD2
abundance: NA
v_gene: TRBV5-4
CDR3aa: CASSFYLAGTSTDTQYF
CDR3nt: TGTGCCAGCAGCTTTTATCTAGCGGGAACTAGCACAGATACGCAGTATTTT

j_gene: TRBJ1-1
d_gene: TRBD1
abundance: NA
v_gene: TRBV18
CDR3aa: CASSPSGTGGTEAFF
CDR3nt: TGTGCCAGCTCACCATCGGGGACAGGGGGCACTGAAGCTTTCTTT

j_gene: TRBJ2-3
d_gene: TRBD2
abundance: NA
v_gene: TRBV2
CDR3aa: CASRQLAGRGKPPSTDTQYF
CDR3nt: TGTGCCAGCAGGCAACTAGCGGGACGCGGCAAGCCCCCTAGCACAGATACGCAGTATTTT

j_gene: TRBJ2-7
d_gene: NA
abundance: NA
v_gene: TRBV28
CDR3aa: CASRTAIYEQYF
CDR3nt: TGTGCCAGCCGGACAGCCATCTACGAGCAGTACTTC

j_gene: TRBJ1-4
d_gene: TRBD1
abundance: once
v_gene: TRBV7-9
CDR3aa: CAGLDRGDEKLFF
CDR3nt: TGTGCCGGGCTCGACAGGGGAGACGAAAAACTGTTTTTT

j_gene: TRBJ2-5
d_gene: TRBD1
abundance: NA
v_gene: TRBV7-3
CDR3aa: CASSLPWTGLGETQYF
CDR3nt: TGTGCCAGCAGCTTACCCTGGACAGGCCTGGGGGAGACCCAGTACTTC

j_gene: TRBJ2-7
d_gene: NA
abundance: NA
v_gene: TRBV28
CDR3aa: CASSPGGQDYEQYF
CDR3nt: TGTGCCAGCAGTCCGGGGGGACAGGACTACGAGCAGTACTTC

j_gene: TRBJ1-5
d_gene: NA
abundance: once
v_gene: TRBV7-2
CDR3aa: CASSRTRDSNQPQHF
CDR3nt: TGTGCCAGCAGCCGGACTCGGGATAGCAATCAGCCCCAGCATTTT

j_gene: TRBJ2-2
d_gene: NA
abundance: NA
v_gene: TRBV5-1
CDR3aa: CASSHGAGELFF
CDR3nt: TGCGCCAGCAGCCACGGAGCCGGGGAGCTGTTTTTT

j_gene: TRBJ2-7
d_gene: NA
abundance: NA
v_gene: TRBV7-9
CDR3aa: CASSLVTGTEQYF
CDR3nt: TGTGCCAGCAGCTTAGTTACAGGGACCGAGCAGTACTTC

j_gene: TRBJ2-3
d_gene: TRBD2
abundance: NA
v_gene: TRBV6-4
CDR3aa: CASSDRAGSTDTQYF
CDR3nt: TGTGCCAGCAGTGACCGAGCGGGGAGCACAGATACGCAGTATTTT

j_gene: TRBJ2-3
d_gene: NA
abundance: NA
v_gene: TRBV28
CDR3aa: CASRGPRVGTDTQYF
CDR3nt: TGTGCCAGCAGGGGGCCGCGGGTCGGCACAGATACGCAGTATTTT

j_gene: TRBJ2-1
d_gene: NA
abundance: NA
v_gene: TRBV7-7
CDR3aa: CASSRTTINNEQFF
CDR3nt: TGTGCTAGCAGCAGAACGACTATCAACAATGAGCAGTTCTTC

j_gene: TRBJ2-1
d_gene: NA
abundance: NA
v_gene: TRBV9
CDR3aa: CASSVVEWSYNEQFF
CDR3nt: TGTGCCAGCAGCGTAGTTGAGTGGTCCTACAATGAGCAGTTCTTC

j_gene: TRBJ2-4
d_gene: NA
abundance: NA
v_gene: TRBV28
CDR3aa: CASSFGEVDKNIQYF
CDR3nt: TGTGCCAGCAGTTTTGGGGAGGTTGACAAAAACATTCAGTACTTC

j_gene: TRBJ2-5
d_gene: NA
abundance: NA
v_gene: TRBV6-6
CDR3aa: CASSYNSETQYF
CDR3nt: TGTGCCAGCAGTTACAATTCGGAGACCCAGTACTTC

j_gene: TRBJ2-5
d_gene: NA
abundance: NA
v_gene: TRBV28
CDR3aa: CASSLSATGKETQYF
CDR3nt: TGTGCCAGCAGTTTGTCTGCCACCGGCAAAGAGACCCAGTACTTC

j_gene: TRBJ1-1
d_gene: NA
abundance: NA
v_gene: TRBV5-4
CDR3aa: CASSFGGLGNTEAFF
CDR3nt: TGTGCCAGCAGCTTTGGGGGCCTCGGGAACACTGAAGCTTTCTTT

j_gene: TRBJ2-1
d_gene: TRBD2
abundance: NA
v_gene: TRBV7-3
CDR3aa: CASSFPTSGTNNEQFF
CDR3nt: TGTGCCAGCAGCTTCCCGACTAGCGGAACAAACAATGAGCAGTTCTTC

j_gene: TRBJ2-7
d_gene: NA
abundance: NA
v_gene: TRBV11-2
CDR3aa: CASSLGYYEQYF
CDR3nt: TGTGCCAGCAGCTTAGGCTACTACGAGCAGTACTTC

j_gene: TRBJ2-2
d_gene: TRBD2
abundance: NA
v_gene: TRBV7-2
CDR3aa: CASSLDNLGAGTGELFF
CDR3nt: TGTGCCAGCAGCTTAGATAATCTGGGAGCGGGAACCGGGGAGCTGTTTTTT

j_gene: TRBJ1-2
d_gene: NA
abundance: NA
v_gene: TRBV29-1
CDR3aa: CSGGEGDGYGYTF
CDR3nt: TGCAGCGGAGGGGAGGGGGATGGCTATGGCTACACCTTC

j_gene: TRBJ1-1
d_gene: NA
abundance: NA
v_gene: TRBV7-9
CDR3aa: CASSLVAPVNTEAFF
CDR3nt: TGTGCCAGCAGCTTAGTGGCACCAGTGAACACTGAAGCTTTCTTT

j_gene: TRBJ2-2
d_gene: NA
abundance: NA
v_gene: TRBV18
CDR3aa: CASSPRIPGGRAGELFF
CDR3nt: TGTGCCAGCTCACCACGCATTCCAGGGGGGCGCGCCGGGGAGCTGTTTTTT

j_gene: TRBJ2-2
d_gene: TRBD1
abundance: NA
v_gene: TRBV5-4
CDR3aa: CASSLWLVRQGAGELFF
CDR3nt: TGTGCCAGCAGCTTATGGCTTGTCCGGCAGGGGGCCGGGGAGCTGTTTTTT

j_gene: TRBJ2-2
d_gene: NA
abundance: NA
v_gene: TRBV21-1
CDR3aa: CASGLTDIHDTGELFF
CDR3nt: TGTGCCAGCGGACTAACCGACATCCACGACACCGGGGAGCTGTTTTTT

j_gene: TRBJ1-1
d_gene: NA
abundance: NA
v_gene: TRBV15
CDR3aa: CATSRAGTYNAEAFF
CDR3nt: TGTGCCACCAGCAGAGCTGGGACCTACAATGCTGAAGCTTTCTTT

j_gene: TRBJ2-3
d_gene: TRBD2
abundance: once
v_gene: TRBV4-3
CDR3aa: CASSQDPAGGPWPVTQYF
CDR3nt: TGCGCCAGCAGCCAAGATCCAGCGGGAGGGCCTTGGCCGGTTACGCAGTATTTT

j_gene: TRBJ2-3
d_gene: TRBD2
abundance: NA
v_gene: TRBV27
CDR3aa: CASSRGTSGRSTDTQYF
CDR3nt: TGTGCCAGCAGCCGCGGGACTAGCGGGAGAAGCACAGATACGCAGTATTTT

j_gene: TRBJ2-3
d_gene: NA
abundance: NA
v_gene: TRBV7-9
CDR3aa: CASSLWGGGGFGTDTQYF
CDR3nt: TGTGCCAGCAGCTTATGGGGGGGAGGGGGCTTCGGCACAGATACGCAGTATTTT

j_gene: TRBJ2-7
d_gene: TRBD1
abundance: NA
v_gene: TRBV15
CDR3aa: CATSRGDRASYEQYF
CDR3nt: TGTGCCACCAGCAGAGGAGACAGGGCCTCCTACGAGCAGTACTTC

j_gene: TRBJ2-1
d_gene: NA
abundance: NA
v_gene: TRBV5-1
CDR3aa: CASSLRGLNSYNEQFF
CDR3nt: TGCGCCAGCAGCTTACGGGGCCTAAACTCCTACAATGAGCAGTTCTTC

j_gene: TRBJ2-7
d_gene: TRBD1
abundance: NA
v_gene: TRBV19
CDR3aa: CASSITQGASAEQYF
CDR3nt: TGTGCCAGTAGTATCACCCAGGGGGCTTCGGCCGAGCAGTACTTC

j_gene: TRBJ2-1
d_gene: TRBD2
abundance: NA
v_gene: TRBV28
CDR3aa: CASSSRTSGGYNEQFF
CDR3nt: TGTGCCAGCAGTTCTCGGACTAGCGGGGGATACAATGAGCAGTTCTTC

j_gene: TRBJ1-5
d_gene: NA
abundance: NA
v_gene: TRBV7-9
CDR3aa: CASTSQGPQHF
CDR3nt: TGTGCCAGCACCTCACAAGGCCCCCAGCATTTT

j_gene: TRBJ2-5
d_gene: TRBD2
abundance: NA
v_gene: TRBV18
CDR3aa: CASSPQGPRRGTTKETQYF
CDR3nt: TGTGCCAGCTCACCACAGGGTCCGCGACGGGGGACTACCAAAGAGACCCAGTACTTC

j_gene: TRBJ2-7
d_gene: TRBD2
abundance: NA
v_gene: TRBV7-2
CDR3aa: CASSRSASGDYEQYF
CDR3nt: TGTGCCAGCAGCCGCTCGGCTAGCGGGGACTACGAGCAGTACTTC

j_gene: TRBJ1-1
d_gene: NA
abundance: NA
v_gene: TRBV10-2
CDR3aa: CASGMAPNTEAFF
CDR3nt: TGCGCCAGCGGAATGGCCCCGAACACTGAAGCTTTCTTT

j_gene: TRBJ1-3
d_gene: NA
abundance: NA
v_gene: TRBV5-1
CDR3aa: CASSTGPVSGNTIYF
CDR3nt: TGCGCCAGCAGCACGGGACCCGTCTCTGGAAACACCATATATTTT

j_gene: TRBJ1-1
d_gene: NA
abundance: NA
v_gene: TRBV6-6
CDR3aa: CASSYDSTNTEAFF
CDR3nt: TGTGCCAGCAGTTACGACAGCACGAACACTGAAGCTTTCTTT

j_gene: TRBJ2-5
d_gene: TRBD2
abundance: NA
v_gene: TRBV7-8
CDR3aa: CASSLTGLAVETQYF
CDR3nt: TGTGCCAGCAGCCTGACGGGACTAGCGGTCGAGACCCAGTACTTC

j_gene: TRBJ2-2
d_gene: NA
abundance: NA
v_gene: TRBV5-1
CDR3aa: CASSLSQNTGELFF
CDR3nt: TGCGCCAGCAGCTTATCACAGAACACCGGGGAGCTGTTTTTT

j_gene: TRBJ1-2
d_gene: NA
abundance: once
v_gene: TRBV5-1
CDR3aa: CASSLGQGGYGYTF
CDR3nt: TGCGCCAGCAGCTTGGGGCAGGGCGGCTATGGCTACACCTTC

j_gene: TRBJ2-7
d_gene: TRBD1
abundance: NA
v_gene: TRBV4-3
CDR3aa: CASSQAHYRGKEQYF
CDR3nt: TGCGCCAGCAGCCAAGCTCATTACAGGGGGAAGGAGCAGTACTTC

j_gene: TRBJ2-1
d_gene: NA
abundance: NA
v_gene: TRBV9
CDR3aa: CASSERWDNEQFF
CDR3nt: TGTGCCAGCAGCGAGCGTTGGGACAATGAGCAGTTCTTC

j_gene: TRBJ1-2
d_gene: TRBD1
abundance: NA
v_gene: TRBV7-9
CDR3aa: CASSPGGAYYGYTF
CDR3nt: TGTGCCAGCAGCCCAGGGGGTGCGTACTATGGCTACACCTTC

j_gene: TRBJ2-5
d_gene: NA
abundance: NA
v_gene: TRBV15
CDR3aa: CATSRDRTVQETQYF
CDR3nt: TGTGCCACCAGCAGAGATAGGACAGTACAAGAGACCCAGTACTTC

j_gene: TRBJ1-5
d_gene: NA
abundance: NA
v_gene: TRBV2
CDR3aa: CASSDWSYSNQPQHF
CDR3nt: TGTGCCAGCAGTGATTGGTCCTATAGCAATCAGCCCCAGCATTTT

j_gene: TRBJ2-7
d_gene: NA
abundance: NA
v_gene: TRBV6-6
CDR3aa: CASSYSRSYEQYF
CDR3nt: TGTGCCAGCAGTTACAGCCGTTCCTACGAGCAGTACTTC

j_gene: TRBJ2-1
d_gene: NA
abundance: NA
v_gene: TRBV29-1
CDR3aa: CSVGQGNEQFF
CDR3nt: TGCAGCGTTGGGCAGGGGAATGAGCAGTTCTTC

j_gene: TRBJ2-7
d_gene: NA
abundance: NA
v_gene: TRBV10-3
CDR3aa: CAISTGTDEQYF
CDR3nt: TGTGCCATCAGTACAGGGACGGACGAGCAGTACTTC